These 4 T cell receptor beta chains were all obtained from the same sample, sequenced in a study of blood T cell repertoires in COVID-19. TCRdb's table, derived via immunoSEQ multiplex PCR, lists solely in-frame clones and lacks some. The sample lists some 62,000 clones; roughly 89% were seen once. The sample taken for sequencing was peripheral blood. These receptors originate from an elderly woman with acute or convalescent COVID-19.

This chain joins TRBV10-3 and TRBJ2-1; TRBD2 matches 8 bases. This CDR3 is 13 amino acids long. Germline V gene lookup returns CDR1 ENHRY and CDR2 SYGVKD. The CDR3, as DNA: TGTGCAACCACCAGCGGGAGACGGAGTGAGCAGTTCTTC. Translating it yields CATTSGRRSEQFF.

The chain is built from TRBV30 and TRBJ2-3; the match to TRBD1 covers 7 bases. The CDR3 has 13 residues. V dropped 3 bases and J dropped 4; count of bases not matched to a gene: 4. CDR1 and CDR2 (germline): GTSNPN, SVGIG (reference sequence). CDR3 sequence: CAWRTGAADTQYF. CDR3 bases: TGTGCCTGGAGAACAGGGGCGGCAGATACGCAGTATTTT. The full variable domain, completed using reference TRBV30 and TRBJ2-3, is SQTIHQWPATLVQPVGSPLSLECTVEGTSNPNLYWYRQAAGRGLQLLFYSVGIGQISSEVPQNLSASRPQDRQFILSSKKLLLSDSGFYLCAWRTGAADTQYFGPGTRLTVL.

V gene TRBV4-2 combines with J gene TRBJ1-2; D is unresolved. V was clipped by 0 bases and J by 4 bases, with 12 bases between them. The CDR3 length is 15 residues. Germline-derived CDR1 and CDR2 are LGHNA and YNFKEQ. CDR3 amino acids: CASSQDGPVSYGYTF. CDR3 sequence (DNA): TGTGCCAGCAGCCAAGATGGCCCTGTTTCCTATGGCTACACCTTC.

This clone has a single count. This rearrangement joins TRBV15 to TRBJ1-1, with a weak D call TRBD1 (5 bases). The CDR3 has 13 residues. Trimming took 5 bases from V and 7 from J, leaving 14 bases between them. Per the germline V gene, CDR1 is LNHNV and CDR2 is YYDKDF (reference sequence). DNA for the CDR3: TGTGCCACCAGCCAAAGGGGCGCGATTGAAGCTTTCTTT. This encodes CATSQRGAIEAFF.